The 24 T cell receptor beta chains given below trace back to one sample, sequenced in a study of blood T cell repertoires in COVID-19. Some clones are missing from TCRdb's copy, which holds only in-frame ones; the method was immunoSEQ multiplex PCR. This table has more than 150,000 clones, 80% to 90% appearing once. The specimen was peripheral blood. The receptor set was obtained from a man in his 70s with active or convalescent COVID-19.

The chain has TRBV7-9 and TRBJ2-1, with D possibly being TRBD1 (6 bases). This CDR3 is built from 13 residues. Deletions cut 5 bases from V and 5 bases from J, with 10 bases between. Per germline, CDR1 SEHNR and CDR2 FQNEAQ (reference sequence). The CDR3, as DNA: TGTGCCAGCAGCGGCAGGGGACACAATGAGCAGTTCTTC. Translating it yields CASSGRGHNEQFF.

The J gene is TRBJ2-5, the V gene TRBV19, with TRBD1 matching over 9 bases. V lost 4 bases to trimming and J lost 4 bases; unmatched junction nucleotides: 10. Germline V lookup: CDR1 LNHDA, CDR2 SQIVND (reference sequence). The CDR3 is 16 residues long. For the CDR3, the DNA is TGTGCCAGTAGTAGAAGGACCGGGACAGGGCGAGAGACCCAGTACTTC. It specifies CASSRRTGTGRETQYF.

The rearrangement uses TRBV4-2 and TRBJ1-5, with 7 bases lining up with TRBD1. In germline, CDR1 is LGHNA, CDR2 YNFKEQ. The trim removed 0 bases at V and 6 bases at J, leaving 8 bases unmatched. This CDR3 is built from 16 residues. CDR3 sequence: CASSQEAAGGTQPQHF. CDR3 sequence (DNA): TGTGCCAGCAGCCAAGAGGCGGCAGGGGGTACTCAGCCCCAGCATTTT.

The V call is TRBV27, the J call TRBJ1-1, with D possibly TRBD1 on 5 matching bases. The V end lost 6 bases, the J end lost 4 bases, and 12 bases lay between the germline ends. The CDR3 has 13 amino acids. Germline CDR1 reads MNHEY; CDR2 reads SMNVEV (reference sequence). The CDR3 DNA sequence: TGTGCCAGCAGCAGGGCCTCTACCACTGAAGCTTTCTTT. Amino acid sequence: CASSRASTTEAFF.

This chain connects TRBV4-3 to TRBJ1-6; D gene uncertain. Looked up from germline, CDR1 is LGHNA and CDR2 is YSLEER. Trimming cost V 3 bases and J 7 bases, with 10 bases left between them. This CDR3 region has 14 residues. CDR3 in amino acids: CASSQRTGNSPLHF. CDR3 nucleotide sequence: TGCGCCAGCAGCCAGAGGACGGGGAATTCACCCCTCCACTTT.

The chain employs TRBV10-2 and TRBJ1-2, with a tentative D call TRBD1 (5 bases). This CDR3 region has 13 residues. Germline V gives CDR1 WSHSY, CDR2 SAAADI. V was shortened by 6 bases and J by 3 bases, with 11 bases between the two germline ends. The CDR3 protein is CASSAQVYYGYTF. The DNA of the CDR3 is TGCGCCAGCAGCGCACAGGTGTACTATGGCTACACCTTC.

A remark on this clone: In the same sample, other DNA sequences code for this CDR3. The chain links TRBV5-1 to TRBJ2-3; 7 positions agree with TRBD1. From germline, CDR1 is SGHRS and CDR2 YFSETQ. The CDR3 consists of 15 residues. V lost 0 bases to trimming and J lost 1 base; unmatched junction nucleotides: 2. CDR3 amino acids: CASSLVGQGTDTQYF. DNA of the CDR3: TGCGCCAGCAGCTTGGTTGGACAGGGCACAGATACGCAGTATTTT. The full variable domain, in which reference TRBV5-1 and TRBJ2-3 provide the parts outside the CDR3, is KAGVTQTPRYLIKTRGQQVTLSCSPISGHRSVSWYQQTPGQGLQFLFEYFSETQRNKGNFPGRFSGRQFSNSRSEMNVSTLELGDSALYLCASSLVGQGTDTQYFGPGTRLTVL.

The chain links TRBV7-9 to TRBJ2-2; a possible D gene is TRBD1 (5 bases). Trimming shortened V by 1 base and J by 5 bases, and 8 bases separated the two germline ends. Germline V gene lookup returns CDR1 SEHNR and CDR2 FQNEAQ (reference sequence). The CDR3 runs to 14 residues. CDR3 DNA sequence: TGTGCCAGCAGCTTAGACAGGCGGACCGGGGAGCTGTTTTTT. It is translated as CASSLDRRTGELFF.

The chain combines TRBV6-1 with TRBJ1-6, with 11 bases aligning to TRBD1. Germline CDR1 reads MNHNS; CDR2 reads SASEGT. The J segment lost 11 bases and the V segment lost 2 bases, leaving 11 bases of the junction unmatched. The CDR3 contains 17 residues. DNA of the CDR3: TGTGCCAGCAGTGAAATCCTCCCGGGACAGGGGGTAACACCCCTCCACTTT. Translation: CASSEILPGQGVTPLHF.

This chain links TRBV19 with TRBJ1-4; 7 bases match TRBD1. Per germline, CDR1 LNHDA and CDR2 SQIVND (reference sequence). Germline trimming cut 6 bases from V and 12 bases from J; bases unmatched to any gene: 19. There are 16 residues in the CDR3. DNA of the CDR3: TGTGCCAGTAGACTCGGGGGACAGAGCATTTCAAGGGAACTGTTTTTT. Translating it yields CASRLGGQSISRELFF.

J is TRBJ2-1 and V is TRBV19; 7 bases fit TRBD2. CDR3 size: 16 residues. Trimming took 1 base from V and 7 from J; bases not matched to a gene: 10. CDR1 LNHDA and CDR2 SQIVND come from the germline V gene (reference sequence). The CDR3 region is CASSIGGLASGNEQFF. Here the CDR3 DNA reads TGTGCCAGTAGTATAGGAGGGTTGGCTAGCGGAAATGAGCAGTTCTTC.

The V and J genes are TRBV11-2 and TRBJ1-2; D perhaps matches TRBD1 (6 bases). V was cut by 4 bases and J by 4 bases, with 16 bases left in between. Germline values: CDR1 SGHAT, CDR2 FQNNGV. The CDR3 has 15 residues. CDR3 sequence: CASSSSFLDSYGYTF. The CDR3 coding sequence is TGTGCCAGCAGCTCGTCCTTTTTGGACAGCTATGGCTACACCTTC.

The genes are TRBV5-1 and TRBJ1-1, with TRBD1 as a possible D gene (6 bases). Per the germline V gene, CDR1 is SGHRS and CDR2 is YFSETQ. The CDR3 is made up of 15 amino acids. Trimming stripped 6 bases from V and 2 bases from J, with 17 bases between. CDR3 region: CASTRSSGANTEAFF. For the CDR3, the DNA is TGCGCCAGCACCCGGTCCTCAGGGGCCAACACTGAAGCTTTCTTT.

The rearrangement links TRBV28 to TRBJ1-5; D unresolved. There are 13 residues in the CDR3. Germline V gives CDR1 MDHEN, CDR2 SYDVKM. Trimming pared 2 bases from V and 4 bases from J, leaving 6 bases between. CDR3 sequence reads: CASSLRENQPQHF. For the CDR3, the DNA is TGTGCCAGCAGTTTACGAGAAAATCAGCCCCAGCATTTT.

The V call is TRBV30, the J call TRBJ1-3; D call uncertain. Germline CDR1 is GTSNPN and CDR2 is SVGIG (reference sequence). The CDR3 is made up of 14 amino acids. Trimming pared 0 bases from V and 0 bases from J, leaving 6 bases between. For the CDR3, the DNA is TGTGCCTGGAGTGTTACCGGCTCTGGAAACACCATATATTTT. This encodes CAWSVTGSGNTIYF.

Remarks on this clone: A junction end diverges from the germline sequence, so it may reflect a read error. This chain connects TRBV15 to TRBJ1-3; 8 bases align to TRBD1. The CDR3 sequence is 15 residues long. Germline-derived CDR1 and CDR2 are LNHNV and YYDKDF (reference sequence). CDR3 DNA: TGTGCCACCAGCGGAGACAGGGGTTCTGGAAACACCATATATTTT. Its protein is CATSGDRGSGNTIYF.

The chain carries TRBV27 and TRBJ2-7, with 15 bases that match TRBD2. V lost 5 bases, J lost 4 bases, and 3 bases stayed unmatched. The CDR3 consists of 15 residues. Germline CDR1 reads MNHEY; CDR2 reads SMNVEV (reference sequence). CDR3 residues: CASSPGLAGGYEQYF. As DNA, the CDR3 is TGTGCCAGCAGTCCGGGACTAGCGGGAGGTTACGAGCAGTACTTC.

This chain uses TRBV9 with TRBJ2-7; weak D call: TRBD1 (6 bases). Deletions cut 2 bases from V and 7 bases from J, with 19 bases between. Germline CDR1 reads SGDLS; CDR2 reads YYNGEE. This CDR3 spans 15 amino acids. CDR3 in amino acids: CASSVRAGTPYEQYF. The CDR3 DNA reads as TGTGCCAGCAGCGTCCGCGCCGGGACACCTTATGAGCAGTACTTC.

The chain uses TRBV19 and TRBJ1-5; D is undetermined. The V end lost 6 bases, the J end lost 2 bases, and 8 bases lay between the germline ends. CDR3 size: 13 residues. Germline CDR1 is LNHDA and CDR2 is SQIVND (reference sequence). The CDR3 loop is CASSPSRNQPQHF. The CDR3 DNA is TGTGCCAGTAGCCCGAGTCGCAATCAGCCCCAGCATTTT.

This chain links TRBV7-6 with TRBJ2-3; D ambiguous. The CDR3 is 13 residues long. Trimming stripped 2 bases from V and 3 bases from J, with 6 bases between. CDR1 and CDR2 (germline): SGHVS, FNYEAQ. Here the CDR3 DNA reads TGTGCCAGCAGCTTATTCGGGACAGATACGCAGTATTTT. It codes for CASSLFGTDTQYF.

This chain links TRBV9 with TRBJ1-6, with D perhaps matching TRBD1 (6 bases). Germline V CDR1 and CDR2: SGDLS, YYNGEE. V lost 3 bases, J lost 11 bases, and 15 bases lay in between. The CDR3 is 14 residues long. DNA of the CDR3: TGTGCCAGCAGCGAACAGGGCGGAGGTCCACCCCTCCACTTT. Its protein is CASSEQGGGPPLHF. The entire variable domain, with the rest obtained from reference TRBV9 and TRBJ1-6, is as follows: DSGVTQTPKHLITATGQRVTLRCSPRSGDLSVYWYQQSLDQGLQFLIQYYNGEERAKGNILERFSAQQFPDLHSELNLSSLELGDSALYFCASSEQGGGPPLHFGNGTRLTVT.

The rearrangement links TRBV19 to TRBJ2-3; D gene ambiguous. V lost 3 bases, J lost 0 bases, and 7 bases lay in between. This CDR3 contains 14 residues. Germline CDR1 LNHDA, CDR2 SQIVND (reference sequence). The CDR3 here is CASSIQSSTDTQYF. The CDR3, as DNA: TGTGCCAGTAGTATCCAGTCTAGCACAGATACGCAGTATTTT. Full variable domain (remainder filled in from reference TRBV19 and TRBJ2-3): DGGITQSPKYLFRKEGQNVTLSCEQNLNHDAMYWYRQDPGQGLRLIYYSQIVNDFQKGDIAEGYSVSREKKESFPLTVTSAQKNPTAFYLCASSIQSSTDTQYFGPGTRLTVL.

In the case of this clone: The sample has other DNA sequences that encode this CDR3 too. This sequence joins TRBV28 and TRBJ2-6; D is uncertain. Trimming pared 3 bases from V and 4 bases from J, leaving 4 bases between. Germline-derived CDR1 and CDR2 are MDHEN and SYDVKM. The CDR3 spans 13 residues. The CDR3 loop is CASSFSGANVLTF. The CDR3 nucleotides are TGTGCCAGCAGTTTCTCGGGGGCCAACGTCCTGACTTTC.

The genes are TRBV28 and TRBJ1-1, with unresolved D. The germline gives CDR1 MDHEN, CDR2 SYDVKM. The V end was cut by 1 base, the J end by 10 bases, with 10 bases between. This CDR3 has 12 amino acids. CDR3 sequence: CASSLFTFGAFF. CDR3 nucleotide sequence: TGTGCCAGCAGTTTATTTACATTTGGAGCTTTCTTT.